The present T cell receptor (beta chain) was sequenced within a study of CD4 T cell repertoires in COVID-19 (dated by TCRdb to the early 2020s). Regarding the research as a whole: For cross-reactivity analysis, CFSE-low cells were expanded with IL-2 for nine to eleven days, then relabeled and restimulated with spike proteins from other coronaviruses. Naturally processed CD4+ T cell responses to SARS-CoV-2 spike and nucleoprotein were characterized in COVID-19-recovered individuals, and clonal composition was assessed by TCR Vbeta sequencing. In three recovered individuals, the researchers analyzed the TCR Vbeta repertoire of SARS-CoV-2-reactive T cells at the subset level.

Uncultured memory T cell samples were subjected to sequencing directly after ex vivo isolation. From peripheral blood mononuclear cells, the researchers isolated CD4+ total memory, central memory, effector memory and circulating T follicular helper cells. Beyond this particular receptor, the publication reports: Consistent with cross-reactivity, between about 7 and 27% of SARS-CoV-2 clonotypes also showed up in secondary cultures stimulated with SARS-CoV and/or HKU1 spike. Several of the most expanded SARS-CoV-2-reactive clonotypes were found to be shared between two or all three memory subsets, suggesting intraclonal diversification.

The receptor library was made with the immunoSEQ multiplex PCR assay. The original methods were these. To quantify how much the repertoires of different subsets overlapped, the Chao-Jaccard similarity index was used along with counts of shared clonotypes. Sourced from immuneACCESS, this table was stored by TCRdb with only in-frame sequences that have V and J called. A share of the clones is absent; for the studies checked, an unresolved V gene accounts for under half, and the remainder has no known explanation. Clonal size and the V and J genes are those of that table, whereas D and trimming came from the DNA. This sample gives tens of thousands of clones in total; about nine tenths of them show up just once. The ten largest clones represent roughly 0.6% of the sample. Worth noting for this clone: The clone's antigen remains unknown. No clone much larger than this one lies a single base away; base qualities are absent. This CDR3 is also generated by other DNA sequences in the sample.

Including cysteine and phenylalanine, the CDR3 has 14 amino acids. The DNA shown is the 42-base CDR3, in frame from base 1. Reading the germline V gene gives CDR1 MNHEY and CDR2 SVGAGI. Trimming costs V 2 bases and J 6 bases, and their ends lie 8 bases apart. The sequence links TRBV6-5 to TRBJ1-6, and possibly TRBD1, on 5 matching bases. The clonotype originates from a human donor who had COVID-19. This sample comprised central memory CD4+ T cells from blood, obtained before the COVID-19 pandemic. The cell subset or site label, as the study defines it: CD4+ T central memory cells. The DNA sequence is given as TGTGCCAGCAGTTACGGGGGGTCTAATTCACCCCTCCACTTT. It is translated as CASSYGGSNSPLHF.